Presented here are 17 T cell receptor beta chains from one specimen sequenced in a study of blood T cell repertoires in COVID-19. Measured with immunoSEQ multiplex PCR; TCRdb has only the in-frame clones, and not every one. The table has roughly 120,000 clones, around 82% seen once. The specimen was peripheral blood. These receptors came from a woman aged 45 to 65 with acute or convalescent COVID-19.

The J gene is TRBJ2-7, the V gene TRBV5-1; 10 nucleotides align to TRBD2. The CDR3 consists of 15 residues. J was trimmed by 3 bases and V by 0 bases; bases with no gene match: 3. Germline CDR1 is SGHRS and CDR2 is YFSETQ. CDR3 DNA sequence: TGCGCCAGCAGCTTGGGGACTAGCGGCATCTACGAGCAGTACTTC. Translated: CASSLGTSGIYEQYF.

The DNA for the CDR3 is TGTGCCAGCAGCCCAAGTCCCCCAGGGCCCGAGTCAGCTGGCTACACCTTC. As protein: CASSPSPPGPESAGYTF. The gene calls are TRBV7-9 and TRBJ1-2; D possibly corresponds to TRBD1 (5 bases). Trimming took off 5 bases at V and 7 bases at J, with 26 bases between the two ends. This CDR3 comprises 17 residues. Per the germline V gene, CDR1 is SEHNR and CDR2 is FQNEAQ (reference sequence).

The genes are TRBV19 and TRBJ2-2, with 9 bases that match TRBD1. Looked up from germline, CDR1 is LNHDA and CDR2 is SQIVND (reference sequence). J was trimmed by 7 bases and V by 5 bases; bases with no gene match: 5. The CDR3 loop spans 14 amino acids. The CDR3 nucleotides are TGTGCCAGTAGTCACAGGGGGCTTGTCGGGGAGCTGTTTTTT. As protein: CASSHRGLVGELFF.

The chain links TRBV27 to TRBJ1-4, with D possibly being TRBD1 (6 bases). CDR1 is MNHEY and CDR2 is SMNVEV in the germline V gene (reference sequence). CDR3 length: 15 amino acids. V gave up 8 bases and J gave up 2 bases, with 15 bases separating them. CDR3 protein: CASGKRQVTNEKLFF. The CDR3 DNA is TGTGCCAGCGGAAAACGACAGGTCACTAATGAAAAACTGTTTTTT.

The V gene is TRBV30, the J gene TRBJ1-2; tentatively, D is TRBD1 (5 bases). The CDR3 runs to 11 residues. V lost 2 bases, J lost 5 bases, and 6 bases lay in between. In germline, CDR1 is GTSNPN, CDR2 SVGIG (reference sequence). This CDR3 reads CAWSPGYGYTF. The CDR3 DNA is TGTGCCTGGAGTCCAGGGTATGGCTACACCTTC.

The genes are TRBV6-5 and TRBJ1-5; no clear D gene. CDR1 MNHEY and CDR2 SVGAGI come from the germline V gene. The CDR3 consists of 13 residues. The V end was cut by 8 bases, the J end by 0 bases, with 8 bases between. Here the CDR3 DNA reads TGTGCCAGCCTAGTCGCTAGCAATCAGCCCCAGCATTTT. Amino acids: CASLVASNQPQHF.

This chain links TRBV19 with TRBJ1-2, with 9 bases aligning to TRBD1. Per the germline V gene, CDR1 is LNHDA and CDR2 is SQIVND (reference sequence). This CDR3 has 16 amino acids. V dropped 6 bases and J dropped 0; count of bases not matched to a gene: 8. CDR3 in amino acids: CASRPGQGSPNYGYTF. CDR3 in DNA: TGTGCCAGTAGACCGGGACAGGGATCCCCTAACTATGGCTACACCTTC.

The CDR3 nucleotides read TGCAGCGTGGGGACAGGCAACTATGGCTACACCTTC. The encoded protein is CSVGTGNYGYTF. J is TRBJ1-2 and V is TRBV29-1, with 8 positions matching TRBD1. This CDR3 has 12 amino acids. The V gene's germline CDR1 is SQVTM and CDR2 ANQGSEA. V lost 6 bases and J lost 2; bases outside the gene matches: 2.

This chain connects TRBV6-1 to TRBJ1-2; perhaps TRBD1 as D (5 bases). The length of the CDR3 is 13 residues. V lost 1 base, J lost 2 bases, and 5 bases lay in between. The germline V gene has CDR1 MNHNS and CDR2 SASEGT. The CDR3 loop reads CASSEGQNYGYTF. Here the CDR3 DNA reads TGTGCCAGCAGTGAAGGACAGAACTATGGCTACACCTTC.

This clone was counted a few times. The chain joins TRBV11-2 to TRBJ2-7, with 11 bases identical to TRBD1. Germline CDR1 is SGHAT and CDR2 is FQNNGV. V shed 4 bases and J 4 bases; nucleotides not matched to a gene: 3. The CDR3 runs 14 residues. As DNA, the CDR3 is TGTGCCAGCAGCTCCGGGACAGGGGGGTACGAGCAGTACTTC. It translates to CASSSGTGGYEQYF.

This clone was counted once. V is TRBV3-1 (or the pseudogene TRBV3-2) and J is TRBJ1-6, with a weak D call TRBD1 (5 bases). Germline V CDR1 and CDR2: LGHDT, YNNKEL (reference sequence). The V end was cut by 3 bases, the J end by 6 bases, with 9 bases between. The CDR3 is 14 residues long. The CDR3 spells CASSHGHSNSPLHF. CDR3 sequence (DNA): TGTGCCAGCAGCCATGGACACTCTAATTCACCCCTCCACTTT.

This clone was counted a few times. The chain couples TRBV12-5 to TRBJ2-1, with 7 bases that match TRBD1. In germline, CDR1 is LGHNT, CDR2 FRNRAP. CDR3 length: 14 amino acids. With 5 bases clipped from V and 10 bases from J, the junction kept 11 bases outside the gene matches. The CDR3, as DNA: TGTGCTAGTGGTCCGGGACAGAAGGGTCAAGAGCAGTTCTTC. Translating it yields CASGPGQKGQEQFF.

The chain combines TRBV18 with TRBJ1-6; 9 bases fit TRBD1. The CDR3 runs to 17 residues. V shed 2 bases and J 9 bases; nucleotides not matched to a gene: 11. Germline-derived CDR1 and CDR2 are KGHSH and LQKENI. The chain's CDR3 is CASSPGLLGQGSSPLHF. The CDR3 DNA reads as TGTGCCAGCTCACCAGGGTTACTGGGACAGGGTAGTTCACCCCTCCACTTT.

As DNA, the CDR3 is TGTGCCAGTAGTATCAACAGGGAGTCTGGAAACACCATATATTTT. It translates to CASSINRESGNTIYF. This rearrangement joins TRBV19 to TRBJ1-3; TRBD1 is a possible D gene (6 bases). Looked up from germline, CDR1 is LNHDA and CDR2 is SQIVND (reference sequence). Trimming left V 3 bases short and J 1 base short, with 10 bases between. The CDR3 spans 15 residues.

This sequence joins TRBV27 and TRBJ1-2, with 8 bases identical to TRBD1. The CDR3 has 16 residues. The junction had 16 bases not matched to a gene; V was cut back by 5 bases and J by 8 bases. The germline V gene has CDR1 MNHEY and CDR2 SMNVEV (reference sequence). CDR3 in amino acids: CASSASTQGAVGGYTF. The CDR3 DNA follows: TGTGCCAGCAGTGCGTCCACCCAGGGGGCGGTTGGGGGCTACACCTTC.

This clone was counted once. The chain couples TRBV7-2 to TRBJ2-3, with TRBD2 matching over 10 bases. The V and J ends lost 5 bases and 6 bases, in that order; junction bases with no gene match: 5. This CDR3 region has 14 residues. Per the germline V gene, CDR1 is SGHTA and CDR2 is FQGNSA. CDR3 sequence reads: CASSVLAGHDTQYF. In DNA form, the CDR3 reads TGTGCCAGCAGCGTACTAGCGGGGCACGATACGCAGTATTTT. Supplemented by reference TRBV7-2 and TRBJ2-3, the full variable domain reads GAGVSQSPSNKVTEKGKDVELRCDPISGHTALYWYRQSLGQGLEFLIYFQGNSAPDKSGLPSDRFSAERTGGSVSTLTIQRTQQEDSAVYLCASSVLAGHDTQYFGPGTRLTVL.

This clone was seen once. This CDR3 reads CASSFGQGREQYF. CDR3 nucleotides: TGTGCCAGCAGTTTTGGACAGGGTCGCGAGCAGTACTTC. The rearrangement uses TRBV12-3 or TRBV12-4 and TRBJ2-7; 8 bases agree with TRBD1. Germline trimming cut 3 bases from V and 6 bases from J; bases unmatched to any gene: 4. The CDR3 length is 13 residues.